Detailed here is one TCR beta chain. The data belong to a study of PD-L1 blockade in urothelial cancer. As for the study in general: Of approximately 29 patients, about 24 were males with bladder-origin urothelial cancer. Samples of blood were analyzed 3 weeks (second dose) and 6 weeks after treatment start.

What went into each PCR as a spike was synthetic TCR analog templates. Data came from immunoSEQ multiplex PCR; TCRdb stores just in-frame clones and leaves some out. Counted here are roughly 84,000 clones, about 81% occurring once; the ten biggest clones make up more than 8%. V gave up 0 bases and J gave up 11 bases, with 11 bases separating them. The CDR3 has 12 amino acids. In germline, CDR1 is SGDLS, CDR2 YYNGEE. V usage is TRBV9 and J usage is TRBJ1-1; D is ambiguous. Source: PBMCs, taken around atezolizumab (anti-PD-L1) treatment. The receptor's source is a man in his 70s with urothelial cancer. CDR3 DNA: TGTGCCAGCAGCGTAGATAACGGGGAGGCTTTCTTT. Protein sequence: CASSVDNGEAFF.